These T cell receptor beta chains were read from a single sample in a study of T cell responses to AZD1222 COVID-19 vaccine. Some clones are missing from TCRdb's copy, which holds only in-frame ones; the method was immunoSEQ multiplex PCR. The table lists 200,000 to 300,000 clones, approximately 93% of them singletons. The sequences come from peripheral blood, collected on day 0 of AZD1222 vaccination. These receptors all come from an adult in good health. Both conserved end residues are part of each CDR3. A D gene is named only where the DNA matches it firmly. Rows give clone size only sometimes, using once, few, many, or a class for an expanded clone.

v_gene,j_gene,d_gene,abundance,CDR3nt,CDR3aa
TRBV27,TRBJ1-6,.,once,TGTGCCAGCAGTTTTGGGGGACACCAACCCCTCCACTTT,CASSFGGHQPLHF
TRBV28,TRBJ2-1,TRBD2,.,TGTGCCAGCAGTTTACCTCTAGCGGGGGGGTCATCTGAGCAGTTCTTC,CASSLPLAGGSSEQFF
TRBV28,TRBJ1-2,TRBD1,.,TGTGCCAGCAGTTTCGCGGACAGGGTTTATGGCTACACCTTC,CASSFADRVYGYTF
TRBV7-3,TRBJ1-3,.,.,TGTGCCAGCAGCTTAAAGCGATATGAGATAGAGAGTTGTGGTGGAAACACCATATATTTT,CASSLKRYEIESCGGNTIYF
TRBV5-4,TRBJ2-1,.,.,TGTGCCAGCAGCCTCCCGGAAGGGGATGAGCAGTTCTTC,CASSLPEGDEQFF
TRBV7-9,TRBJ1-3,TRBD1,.,TGTGCCAGCAGCCCTTGGACAGGGGAAGACACCATATATTTT,CASSPWTGEDTIYF
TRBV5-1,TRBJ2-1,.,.,TGCGCCAGCAGCTTGGCCCCACTACTCGGGAATGAGCAGTTCTTC,CASSLAPLLGNEQFF
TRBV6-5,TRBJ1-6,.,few,TGTGCCAGCAGTCCCCCAGTGACAGGAAATTCACCCCTCCACTTT,CASSPPVTGNSPLHF
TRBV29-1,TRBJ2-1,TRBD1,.,TGCAGCGTTGTTAGGGACAGGGGTTACAATGAGCAGTTCTTC,CSVVRDRGYNEQFF
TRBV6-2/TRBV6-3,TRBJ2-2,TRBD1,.,TGTGCCAGCAGTTACTTCGGACAGGGGAGTAGAACCGGGGAGCTGTTTTTT,CASSYFGQGSRTGELFF
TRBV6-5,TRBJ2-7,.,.,TGTGCCAGCAGCCGGACACATAACTACGAGCAGTACTTC,CASSRTHNYEQYF
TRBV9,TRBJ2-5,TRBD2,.,TGTGCCAGCAGCGTATCCGGGGGGCTAGCGGGGAACCAAGAGACCCAGTACTTC,CASSVSGGLAGNQETQYF
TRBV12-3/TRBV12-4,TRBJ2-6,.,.,TGTGCCAGCGGCCCTTCTGGGGCCAACGTCCTGACTTTC,CASGPSGANVLTF
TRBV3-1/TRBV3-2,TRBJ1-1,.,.,TGTGCCAGCAGCCAAGGGGGGGTACAAGCTTTCTTT,CASSQGGVQAFF
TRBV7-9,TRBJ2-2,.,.,TGTGCCAGCAGCACCTATGACTGGGAGCTGTTTTTT,CASSTYDWELFF
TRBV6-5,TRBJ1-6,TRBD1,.,TGTGCCAGCAGTTACTCGAGGACAGGGGAAGGATCACCCCTCCACTTT,CASSYSRTGEGSPLHF
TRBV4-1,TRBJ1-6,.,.,TGCGCCAGCAGCCAGGGCAGCTCCTATAATTCACCCCTCCACTTT,CASSQGSSYNSPLHF
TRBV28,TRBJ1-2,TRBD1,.,TGTGCCAGCAGTCGGGACGGGACAGGCTATGGCTACACCTTC,CASSRDGTGYGYTF
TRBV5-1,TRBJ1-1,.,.,TGCGCCAGCAGCATAGCTACAGCGAACACTGAAGCTTTCTTT,CASSIATANTEAFF
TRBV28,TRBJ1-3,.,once,.,CASSFLWSSGNTIYF
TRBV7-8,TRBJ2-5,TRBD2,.,TGTGCCAGCAGCCAAGCGGGGGGAGGGGGCCAGTACTTC,CASSQAGGGGQYF
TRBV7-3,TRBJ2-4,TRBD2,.,TGTGCCAGCCTTACCTGGGGGCTAGCGGGTGACAAAAACATTCAGTACTTC,CASLTWGLAGDKNIQYF
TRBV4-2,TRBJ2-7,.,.,TGTGCCAGCAGCCGACTTCCACTAGGAGGGGTCCAATACGAGCAGTACTTC,CASSRLPLGGVQYEQYF
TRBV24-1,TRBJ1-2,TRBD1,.,TGTGCCACCAGTGATTCTCCGACAGGGGGTGTGGGCTACACCTTC,CATSDSPTGGVGYTF
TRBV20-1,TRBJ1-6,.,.,TGCAGTGCTAGTGACCGGCTTAATTCACCCCTCCACTTT,CSASDRLNSPLHF
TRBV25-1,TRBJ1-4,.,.,TGTGCCAGCAGTACCCGGGGCCGGTATGAAAAACTGTTTTTT,CASSTRGRYEKLFF
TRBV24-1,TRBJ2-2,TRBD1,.,TGTGCCACCAGTGGACAGGGGGGCACCGGGGAGCTGTTTTTT,CATSGQGGTGELFF
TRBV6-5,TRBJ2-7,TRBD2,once,TGTGCCAGCAGCTCCGGCGGGGGGAAACCCTACGAGCAGTACTTC,CASSSGGGKPYEQYF
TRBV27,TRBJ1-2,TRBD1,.,TGTGCCAGCAGTTTCCGAACAGGGGGCCAAAACTATGGCTACACCTTC,CASSFRTGGQNYGYTF
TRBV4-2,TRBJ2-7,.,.,TGTGCCAGCAGCCAAGCTAAGGGGTCCTCCTACGAGCAGTACTTC,CASSQAKGSSYEQYF
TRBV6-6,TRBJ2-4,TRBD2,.,TGTGCCAGCAGATCCGGGACTAGGGGGAACATTCAGTACTTC,CASRSGTRGNIQYF
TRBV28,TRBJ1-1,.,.,TGTGCCAGCAGTTTCCCAGGCATGAACACTGAAGCTTTCTTT,CASSFPGMNTEAFF
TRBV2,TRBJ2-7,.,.,TGTGCCAGCAGTCCGGGACTCTATTACGAGCAGTACTTC,CASSPGLYYEQYF
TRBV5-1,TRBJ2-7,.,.,TGCGCCAGCAGCTTGGCTGGGTTAGGGGAGAAGGGCTACGAGCAGTACTTC,CASSLAGLGEKGYEQYF
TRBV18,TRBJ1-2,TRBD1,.,TGTGCCAGCTCACCCAGGGGACAGGTCCCGTATGGCTACACCTTC,CASSPRGQVPYGYTF
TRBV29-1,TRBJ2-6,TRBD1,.,TGCAGCGTTGAGGGGGACAGGGTGTCTGGGGCCAACGTCCTGACTTTC,CSVEGDRVSGANVLTF
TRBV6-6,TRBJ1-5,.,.,TGTGCCAGCAGTTACTCGCAGGGGCGGTCGCCCCAGCATTTT,CASSYSQGRSPQHF
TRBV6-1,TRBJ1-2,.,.,TGTGCCAGCAGTGAAATAGTAGGGAGCGGCTACACCTTC,CASSEIVGSGYTF
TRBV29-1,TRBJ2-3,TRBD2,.,TGCAGCGTTGTAGGCGGGAGGGAGACTCGTACGCAGTATTTT,CSVVGGRETRTQYF
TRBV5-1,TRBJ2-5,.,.,TGCGCCAGCAGCTTGGGTATGGGACAAGAGACCCAGTACTTC,CASSLGMGQETQYF
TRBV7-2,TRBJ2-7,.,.,TGTGCCAGCAGCTTAGTTGGCCAGGACTACGAGCAGTACTTC,CASSLVGQDYEQYF
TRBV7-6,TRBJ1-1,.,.,TGTGCCAGCAGAGAAGGAGAGATGAACACTGAAGCTTTCTTT,CASREGEMNTEAFF
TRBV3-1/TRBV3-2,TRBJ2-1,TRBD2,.,TGTGCCAGCAGCACCACGGGACTAGCTCCGTTCTTC,CASSTTGLAPFF
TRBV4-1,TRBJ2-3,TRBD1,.,TGCGCCAGCAGCCACCCGGGACAGGGTTTGGCGGGATTCACAGATACGCAGTATTTT,CASSHPGQGLAGFTDTQYF
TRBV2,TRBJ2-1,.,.,TGTGCCAGCATGTATTCGGGAAGGGAGAATGAGCAGTTCTTC,CASMYSGRENEQFF
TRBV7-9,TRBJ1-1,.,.,TGTGCCAGCAGGACCGGGATGAACACTGAAGCTTTCTTT,CASRTGMNTEAFF
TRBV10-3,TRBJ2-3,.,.,TGTGCCATCAAAGGCAGCACAGATACGCAGTATTTT,CAIKGSTDTQYF
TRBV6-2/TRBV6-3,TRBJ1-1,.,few,TGTGCCAGCAGTTATTCGGGCAGCACTGAAGCTTTCTTT,CASSYSGSTEAFF
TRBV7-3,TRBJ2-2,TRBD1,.,TGTGCCAGCAGCTTGGGGACAGGGAATGCCGGGGAGCTGTTTTTT,CASSLGTGNAGELFF
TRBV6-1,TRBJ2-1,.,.,TGTGCCAGCAGTGAAGCCGGGACAGAGCAGTTCTTC,CASSEAGTEQFF
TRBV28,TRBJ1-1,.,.,TGTGCCAGCAGTTTAACACAGAATGAAGCTTTCTTT,CASSLTQNEAFF
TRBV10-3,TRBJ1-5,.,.,TGTGCCATCAGTGTGGACGGCAATCAGCCCCAGCATTTT,CAISVDGNQPQHF
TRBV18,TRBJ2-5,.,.,TGTGCCAGCTCCCCCAGGGGACTTACAGGGACCACCAGGGAGACCCAGTACTTC,CASSPRGLTGTTRETQYF
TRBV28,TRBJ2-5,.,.,TGTGCCAGCAGTACGAGGCGGGGGCTAGGCGCGACCCAGTACTTC,CASSTRRGLGATQYF
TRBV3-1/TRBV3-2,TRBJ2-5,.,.,TGTGCCAGCAGCTTTACAGGGGAGGGACAAGAGACCCAGTACTTC,CASSFTGEGQETQYF